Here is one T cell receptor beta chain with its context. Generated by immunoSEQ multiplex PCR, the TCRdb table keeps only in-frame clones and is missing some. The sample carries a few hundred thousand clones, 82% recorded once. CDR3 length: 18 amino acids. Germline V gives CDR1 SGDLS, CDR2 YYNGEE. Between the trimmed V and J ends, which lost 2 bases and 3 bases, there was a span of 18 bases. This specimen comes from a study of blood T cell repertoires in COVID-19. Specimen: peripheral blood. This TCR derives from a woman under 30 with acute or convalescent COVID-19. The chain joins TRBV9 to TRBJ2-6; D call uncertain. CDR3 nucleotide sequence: TGTGCCAGCAGCGTGTGGCTGGAGTTGGTCGGTGGGGCCAACGTCCTGACTTTC. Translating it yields CASSVWLELVGGANVLTF.